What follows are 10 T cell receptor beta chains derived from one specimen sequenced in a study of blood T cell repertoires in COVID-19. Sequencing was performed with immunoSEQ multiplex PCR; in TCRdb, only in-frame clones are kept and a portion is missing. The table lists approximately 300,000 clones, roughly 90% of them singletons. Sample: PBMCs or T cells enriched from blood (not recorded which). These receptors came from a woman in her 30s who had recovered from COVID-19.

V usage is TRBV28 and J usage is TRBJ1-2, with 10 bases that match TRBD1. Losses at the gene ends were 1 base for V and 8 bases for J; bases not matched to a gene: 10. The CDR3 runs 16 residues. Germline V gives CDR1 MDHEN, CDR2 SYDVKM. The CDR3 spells CASSLSGTGAFGGYTF. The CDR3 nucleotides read TGTGCCAGCAGTTTATCGGGGACAGGGGCCTTCGGGGGCTACACCTTC.

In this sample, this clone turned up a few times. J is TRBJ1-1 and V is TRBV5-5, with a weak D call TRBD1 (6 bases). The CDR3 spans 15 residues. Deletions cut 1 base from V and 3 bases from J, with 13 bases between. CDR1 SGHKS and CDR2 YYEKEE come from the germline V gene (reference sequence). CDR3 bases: TGTGCCAGCAGCTTGCGGGGGGCGAGGGACACTGAAGCTTTCTTT. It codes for CASSLRGARDTEAFF. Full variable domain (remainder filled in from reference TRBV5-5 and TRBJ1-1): DAGVTQSPTHLIKTRGQQVTLRCSPISGHKSVSWYQQVLGQGPQFIFQYYEKEERGRGNFPDRFSARQFPNYSSELNVNALLLGDSALYLCASSLRGARDTEAFFGQGTRLTVV.

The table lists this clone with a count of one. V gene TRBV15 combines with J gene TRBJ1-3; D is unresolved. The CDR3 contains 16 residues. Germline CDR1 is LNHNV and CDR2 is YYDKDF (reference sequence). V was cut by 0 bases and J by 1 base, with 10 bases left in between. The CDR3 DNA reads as TGTGCCACCAGCAGAGATCTAGCAGCGTCTGGAAACACCATATATTTT. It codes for CATSRDLAASGNTIYF.

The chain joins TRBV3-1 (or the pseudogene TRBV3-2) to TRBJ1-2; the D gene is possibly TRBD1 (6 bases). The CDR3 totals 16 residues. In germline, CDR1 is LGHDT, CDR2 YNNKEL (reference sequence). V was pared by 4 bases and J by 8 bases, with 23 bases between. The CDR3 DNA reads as TGTGCCAGCAGCCCACACCCTTTACAGGGAACGAGAGGCTACACCTTC. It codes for CASSPHPLQGTRGYTF.

The CDR3 DNA sequence: TGTGCCAGCAGCCGAAAACGAGTCTACGAGCAGTACTTC. It specifies CASSRKRVYEQYF. The rearrangement joins TRBV11-3 to TRBJ2-7; no reliable D call. Germline V gene sequence: CDR1 SGHNT, CDR2 YENEEA. The CDR3 runs to 13 residues. The V end was cut by 5 bases, the J end by 3 bases, with 11 bases between. The full variable domain, completed using reference TRBV11-3 and TRBJ2-7, is EAGVVQSPRYKIIEKKQPVAFWCNPISGHNTLYWYLQNLGQGPELLIRYENEEAVDDSQLPKDRFSAERLKGVDSTLKIQPAELGDSAVYLCASSRKRVYEQYFGPGTRLTVT.

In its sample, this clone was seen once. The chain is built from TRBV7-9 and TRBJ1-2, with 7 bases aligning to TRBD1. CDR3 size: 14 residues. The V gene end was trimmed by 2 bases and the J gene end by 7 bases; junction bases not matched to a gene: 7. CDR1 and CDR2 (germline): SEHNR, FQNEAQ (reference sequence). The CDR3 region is CASSLRQGGFGYTF. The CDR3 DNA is TGTGCCAGCAGCTTAAGACAGGGAGGCTTTGGCTACACCTTC.

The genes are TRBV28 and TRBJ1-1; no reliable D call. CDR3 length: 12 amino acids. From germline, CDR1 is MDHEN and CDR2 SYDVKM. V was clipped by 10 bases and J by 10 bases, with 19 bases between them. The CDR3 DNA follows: TGTGCCATCAGGAGTCCTCTCAACGTAGCTTTCTTT. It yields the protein CAIRSPLNVAFF.

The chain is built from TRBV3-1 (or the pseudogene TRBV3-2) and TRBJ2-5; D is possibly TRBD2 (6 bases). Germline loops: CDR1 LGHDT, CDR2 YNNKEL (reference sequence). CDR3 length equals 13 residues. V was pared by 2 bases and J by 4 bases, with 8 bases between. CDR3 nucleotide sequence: TGTGCCAGCAGCCAATTCGGGGGAGAGACCCAGTACTTC. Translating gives CASSQFGGETQYF.

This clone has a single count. The CDR3, as DNA: TGCGCCAGCAGCTTTGGACAGGGGGCCTCTACTACTGGAAACACCATATATTTT. Protein sequence: CASSFGQGASTTGNTIYF. This sequence joins TRBV5-1 and TRBJ1-3; 11 bases are a match to TRBD1. The V gene's germline CDR1 is SGHRS and CDR2 YFSETQ. The V and J ends lost 2 bases and 2 bases, in that order; junction bases with no gene match: 9. CDR3 length: 18 amino acids.

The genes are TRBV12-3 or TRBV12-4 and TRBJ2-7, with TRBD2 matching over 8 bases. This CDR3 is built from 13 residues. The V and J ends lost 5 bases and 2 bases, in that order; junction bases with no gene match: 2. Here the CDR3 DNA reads TGTGCCAGCAGTAGCGGGGGAGCCTACGAGCAGTACTTC. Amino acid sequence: CASSSGGAYEQYF.